The 22 T cell receptor beta chains listed next were all sequenced from one sample in a study of a mutant IDH1 vaccine in newly diagnosed glioma. Generated by immunoSEQ multiplex PCR, the TCRdb table keeps only in-frame clones and is missing some. The sample includes some 15,000 clones, around four fifths seen only once; the top ten take over 8%. Indicated time point: baseline, week 1 (first vaccination visit). Treatment in this sample: pre-vaccination baseline after standard-of-care therapy. Sequenced material: PBMCs, taken from a glioma patient treated with radiotherapy, temozolomide or both. The receptors originated from a middle-aged man with glioma.

V gene TRBV7-9 combines with J gene TRBJ2-7; 7 bases are shared with TRBD2. The CDR3 covers 15 residues. In germline, CDR1 is SEHNR, CDR2 FQNEAQ (reference sequence). With 2 bases clipped from V and 6 bases from J, the junction kept 10 bases outside the gene matches. CDR3: CASSLLGEGWSEQYF. The DNA for the CDR3 is TGTGCCAGCAGCTTACTTGGGGAGGGATGGAGCGAGCAGTACTTC.

This chain links TRBV19 with TRBJ2-4; TRBD1 aligns across 10 bases. This CDR3 spans 15 amino acids. J was trimmed by 8 bases and V by 3 bases; bases with no gene match: 7. Germline V gene sequence: CDR1 LNHDA, CDR2 SQIVND (reference sequence). The CDR3 region is CASSMLGQGTYIQYF. In nucleotides, the CDR3 is TGTGCCAGTAGTATGTTGGGACAGGGGACATACATTCAGTACTTC.

The chain carries TRBV7-9 and TRBJ2-3; 8 nucleotides match TRBD1. This CDR3 has 14 amino acids. Germline V gene data show CDR1 as SEHNR and CDR2 as FQNEAQ (reference sequence). The junction had 5 bases not matched to a gene; V was cut back by 5 bases and J by 4 bases. CDR3 nucleotide sequence: TGTGCCAGCAGCCTCGGGACAGGATCAGATACGCAGTATTTT. Translating it yields CASSLGTGSDTQYF.

This chain connects TRBV7-9 to TRBJ2-1; D is unclear. The V and J ends lost 3 bases and 6 bases respectively, with 9 bases between them. CDR1 is SEHNR and CDR2 is FQNEAQ in the germline V gene (reference sequence). This CDR3 comprises 13 residues. The CDR3 nucleotides are TGTGCCAGCAGCTTTTCCTTGATCAATGAGCAGTTCTTC. Translating it yields CASSFSLINEQFF.

This clone was recorded only once. The chain combines TRBV29-1 with TRBJ1-2; the match to TRBD1 covers 10 bases. From germline, CDR1 is SQVTM and CDR2 ANQGSEA. V shed 6 bases, J shed 8 bases, and the junction held 12 bases outside the gene matches. The CDR3 sequence is 14 residues long. The CDR3 is CSVNPGQGPSGYTF. The CDR3 DNA is TGCAGCGTCAACCCGGGACAGGGGCCTTCGGGCTACACCTTC.

A few counts support this clone. The chain has TRBV5-4 and TRBJ2-3; either TRBD1 or TRBD2 may fit D (5 bases each). The CDR3 contains 14 residues. Germline-derived CDR1 and CDR2 are SGHNT and YYREEE (reference sequence). The V end lost 3 bases, the J end lost 6 bases, and 14 bases lay between the germline ends. For the CDR3, the DNA is TGTGCCAGCAGCTCCCGGAGTGGGGACGATACGCAGTATTTT. It specifies CASSSRSGDDTQYF.

The chain carries TRBV7-9 and TRBJ1-2, with 7 bases identical to TRBD1. The CDR3 has 15 amino acids. The junction had 9 bases not matched to a gene; V was cut back by 0 bases and J by 8 bases. The germline V gene has CDR1 SEHNR and CDR2 FQNEAQ (reference sequence). The CDR3 nucleotides read TGTGCCAGCAGCTTAGCGGAAACAGGGGAGCGAGGCTACACCTTC. Its translation is CASSLAETGERGYTF.

The genes are TRBV11-3 and TRBJ2-5, with 11 bases that match TRBD2. Trimming removed 6 bases from V and 1 base from J; junction bases left unmatched: 1. This CDR3 comprises 14 residues. Germline loops: CDR1 SGHNT, CDR2 YENEEA. The CDR3 region is CASRGLAAQETQYF. The CDR3 region has the DNA TGTGCCAGCAGGGGACTAGCGGCCCAAGAGACCCAGTACTTC.

V is TRBV9 and J is TRBJ2-5, with TRBD1 as a possible D gene (6 bases). With 5 bases removed from V and 5 bases from J, the gap between germline ends came to 10 bases. The V gene's germline CDR1 is SGDLS and CDR2 YYNGEE. CDR3 size: 12 residues. CDR3 bases: TGTGCCAGCAGTTTCCAGGGGGAGACCCAGTACTTC. It specifies CASSFQGETQYF.

In its sample, this clone is medium-sized (0.01 to 0.1%). This rearrangement joins TRBV7-2 to TRBJ1-1; D is unclear. The CDR3 spans 15 residues. V was cut by 1 base and J by 11 bases, with 20 bases left in between. Per germline, CDR1 SGHTA and CDR2 FQGNSA. As DNA, the CDR3 is TGTGCCAGCAGCTTAGTGGTCGGCCAGACCTCCGGCGCTTTCTTT. It yields the protein CASSLVVGQTSGAFF.

The V and J genes are TRBV25-1 and TRBJ2-5; 7 nucleotides align to TRBD1. With V trimmed by 4 bases and J by 6 bases, 8 bases remained unmatched. CDR1 and CDR2 (germline): MGHDK, SYGVNS. This CDR3 is 14 amino acids long. CDR3 bases: TGTGCCAGCAGTGTCGACAGGGATCCAAAGACCCAGTACTTC. It yields the protein CASSVDRDPKTQYF. Full variable domain (outside the CDR3, taken from reference TRBV25-1 and TRBJ2-5): EADIYQTPRYLVIGTGKKITLECSQTMGHDKMYWYQQDPGMELHLIHYSYGVNSTEKGDLSSESTVSRIRTEHFPLTLESARPSHTSQYLCASSVDRDPKTQYFGPGTRLLVL.

J is TRBJ1-1 and V is TRBV9, with unresolved D. With 8 bases removed from V and 5 bases from J, the gap between germline ends came to 28 bases. The germline CDR1 and CDR2 sequences are SGDLS and YYNGEE. The CDR3 totals 17 residues. In nucleotides, the CDR3 is TGTGCCAGTCTAATCGGGTCGGTGGAGGCGGAGTGGACTGAAGCTTTCTTT. Amino acid sequence: CASLIGSVEAEWTEAFF.

The chain uses TRBV6-5 and TRBJ2-3; a weak D match, TRBD1 (6 bases). CDR3 length equals 15 residues. From germline, CDR1 is MNHEY and CDR2 SVGAGI. V was pared by 0 bases and J by 2 bases, with 9 bases between. The CDR3 nucleotides are TGTGCCAGCAGTTACTCGTGGGGGCCCACAGATACGCAGTATTTT. Its translation: CASSYSWGPTDTQYF.

The chain combines TRBV7-2 with TRBJ2-3; D possibly matches TRBD1 or TRBD2 (5 bases each). The V and J ends lost 5 bases and 6 bases respectively, with 15 bases between them. The CDR3 covers 14 residues. Per germline, CDR1 SGHTA and CDR2 FQGNSA. This CDR3 is CASSPPGRGDTQYF. As DNA, the CDR3 is TGTGCCAGCAGCCCACCGGGGCGAGGGGATACGCAGTATTTT.

This clone was counted only a few times. The junction differs from germline at one of its ends, possibly a read error. This sequence joins TRBV25-1 and TRBJ2-1; 7 bases are a match to TRBD2. This CDR3 spans 14 amino acids. Per the germline V gene, CDR1 is MGHDK and CDR2 is SYGVNS. The CDR3 nucleotides read TGTGCCAGCAGTGAACCCCCGGGGAGGGGCCGGTTGGTCTTC. Residues: CASSEPPGRGRLVF.

The CDR3 is CASTGSRGGGNQPQHF. DNA for the CDR3: TGTGCCAGTACGGGATCTCGTGGTGGGGGCAATCAGCCCCAGCATTTT. The chain has TRBV19 and TRBJ1-5; D is undetermined. This CDR3 is 16 amino acids long. The V and J ends lost 7 bases and 2 bases respectively, with 18 bases between them. The germline V gene has CDR1 LNHDA and CDR2 SQIVND (reference sequence). Full variable domain (remainder filled in from reference TRBV19 and TRBJ1-5): DGGITQSPKYLFRKEGQNVTLSCEQNLNHDAMYWYRQDPGQGLRLIYYSQIVNDFQKGDIAEGYSVSREKKESFPLTVTSAQKNPTAFYLCASTGSRGGGNQPQHFGDGTRLSIL.

The genes are TRBV9 and TRBJ2-1; D gene unclear. The CDR3 extends over 13 amino acids. V lost 3 bases and J lost 3, with 7 bases in between. The germline CDR1 and CDR2 sequences are SGDLS and YYNGEE. In nucleotides, the CDR3 is TGTGCCAGCAGCGCCCCCGACTACAATGAGCAGTTCTTC. Protein: CASSAPDYNEQFF.

This sequence joins TRBV13 and TRBJ2-7; TRBD2 might be the D (6 bases). The CDR3 sequence is 15 residues long. Germline V gene lookup returns CDR1 PRHDT and CDR2 FYEKMQ (reference sequence). V was trimmed by 1 base and J by 2 bases, leaving 12 bases between them. The CDR3 region is CASSLEGGGTYEQYF. CDR3 in DNA: TGTGCCAGCAGCTTAGAAGGTGGGGGGACCTACGAGCAGTACTTC.

The chain links TRBV7-2 to TRBJ2-3; 8 bases are shared with TRBD1. Germline V lookup: CDR1 SGHTA, CDR2 FQGNSA. Trimming took 2 bases from V and 6 from J; bases not matched to a gene: 1. The CDR3 runs 13 residues. CDR3 sequence: CASSLRDRDTQYF. The CDR3 region has the DNA TGTGCCAGCAGCTTACGGGACAGGGATACGCAGTATTTT.

The genes are TRBV9 and TRBJ2-1, with 7 bases aligning to TRBD2. There are 15 residues in the CDR3. Germline V gene data show CDR1 as SGDLS and CDR2 as YYNGEE. Trimming cost V 4 bases and J 0 bases; bases outside gene matches: 4. DNA for the CDR3: TGTGCCAGCAGCCCCCCGGGGGGCTCCTACAATGAGCAGTTCTTC. This translates into CASSPPGGSYNEQFF.

The chain employs TRBV2 and TRBJ2-5, with no clear D. The length of the CDR3 is 13 residues. V lost 5 bases and J lost 4, with 11 bases in between. Germline V lookup: CDR1 SNHLY, CDR2 FYNNEI. CDR3 protein: CASSFIQGETQYF. The CDR3 nucleotides are TGTGCCAGCAGTTTCATACAAGGAGAGACCCAGTACTTC.

V is TRBV28 and J is TRBJ2-1, with 9 bases identical to TRBD2. Germline-derived CDR1 and CDR2 are MDHEN and SYDVKM. V dropped 5 bases and J dropped 5; count of bases not matched to a gene: 13. The CDR3 consists of 17 residues. CDR3 sequence reads: CASSRPSSGISHNEQFF. The DNA of the CDR3 is TGTGCCAGCAGTAGACCCTCTAGCGGGATAAGTCACAATGAGCAGTTCTTC.